The clone carrying this TCR beta chain was picked up one time. This record comes from a study of technical replicates of blood from a handful of donors. Clones were sequenced by immunoSEQ multiplex PCR, and TCRdb holds only the in-frame ones, with some missing. The repertoire holds 55,000 to 75,000 clones, approximately 94% seen once, with 2.5% to 3.5% in the top ten. Material: PBMCs. This receptor was identified in a human donor in good health. Some clones in this sample may be carry-over from other donors' samples.

This chain's CDR3 is CASSRVGGTTEAFF. In DNA, the CDR3 is TGCGCCAGCAGCCGCGTGGGAGGGACCACTGAAGCTTTCTTT. This chain uses TRBV4-1 with TRBJ1-1; D perhaps matches TRBD1 (5 bases). Germline CDR1 MGHRA, CDR2 YSYEKL. V lost 4 bases to trimming and J lost 4 bases, with 13 bases between them. This CDR3 region has 14 residues.